What follows describes a single T cell receptor beta chain. Germline CDR1 and CDR2: SNHLY and FYNNEI. V was pared by 0 bases and J by 1 base, with 2 bases of the junction left unmatched. The CDR3 runs to 15 residues. This record comes from a study of glioma-infiltrating T cells. Using RNA template, CDR3s of TCR alpha and beta were amplified with iRepertoire arm-PCR. For one-step reverse transcription and amplification, about 85-400 ng of tissue mRNA or PBMC total RNA was used. Each CDR3 protein is one row after TCRdb ran MiXCR on the multiplex PCR reads. This table holds 150,000 or so distinct CDR3 sequences, about 39% found once.

The chain has TRBV2 and TRBJ2-5; 7 positions match TRBD1. This TCR was recovered from a human donor with low-grade glioma or glioblastoma, undergoing nonglioma brain surgery, or in good health (not recorded which). The specimen sequenced was glioma tissue, nonneoplastic brain tissue, or PBMCs (not recorded which). CDR3 DNA sequence: TGTGCCAGCAGTGAAGCACGGGACAGCCAAGAGACCCAGTACTTC. It specifies CASSEARDSQETQYF. The full variable domain, completed using reference TRBV2 and TRBJ2-5, is EPEVTQTPSHQVTQMGQEVILRCVPISNHLYFYWYRQILGQKVEFLVSFYNNEISEKSEIFDDQFSVERPDGSNFTLKIRSTKLEDSAMYFCASSEARDSQETQYFGPGTRLLVL.